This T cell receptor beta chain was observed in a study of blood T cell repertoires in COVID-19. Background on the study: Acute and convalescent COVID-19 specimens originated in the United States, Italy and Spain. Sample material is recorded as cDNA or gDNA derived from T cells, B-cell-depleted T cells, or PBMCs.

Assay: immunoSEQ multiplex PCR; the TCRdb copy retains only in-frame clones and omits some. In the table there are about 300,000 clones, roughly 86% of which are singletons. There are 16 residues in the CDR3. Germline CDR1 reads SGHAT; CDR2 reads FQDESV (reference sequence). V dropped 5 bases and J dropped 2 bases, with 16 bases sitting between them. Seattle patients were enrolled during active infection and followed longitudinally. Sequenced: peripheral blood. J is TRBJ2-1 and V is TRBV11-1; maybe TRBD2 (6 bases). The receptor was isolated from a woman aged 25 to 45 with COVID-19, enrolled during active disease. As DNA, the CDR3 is TGTGCCAGCAGCGTTTCCGGGACTGTTACCTACAATGAGCAGTTCTTC. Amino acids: CASSVSGTVTYNEQFF.